The 4 T cell receptor beta chains given below trace back to one sample, sequenced in a study of T-cell memory formation after mild COVID-19. TCRdb reprocessed the 5' RACE reads via MiXCR and lists one record per CDR3 protein. The sample yields around 430,000 distinct CDR3 sequences, about a sixth seen once. The material sequenced was PBMCs or a T cell subset sorted from them (not recorded which). The receptors derive from a man between 18 and 29 years old who had mild COVID-19 (a few samples of this study predate the infection). Cell type and time point are not known.

The chain combines TRBV19 with TRBJ2-5; a possible D gene is TRBD1 (6 bases). Germline V gives CDR1 LNHDA, CDR2 SQIVND (reference sequence). Trimming stripped 3 bases from V and 10 bases from J, with 24 bases between. CDR3 length: 16 amino acids. The CDR3 coding sequence is TGTGCCAGTAGTATCGGCGGACAGTCCGGGAATTGGGGCCAGTACTTC. This codes for CASSIGGQSGNWGQYF.

This clonotype was seen a handful of times. The chain joins TRBV20-1 to TRBJ2-1; possible D gene TRBD1, 6 bases. The CDR3 sequence is 15 residues long. Germline V gene data show CDR1 as DFQATT and CDR2 as SNEGSKA (reference sequence). V gave up 0 bases and J gave up 9 bases, with 18 bases separating them. In DNA, the CDR3 is TGCAGTGCTAGAGATCAGGGGCTGGGGTGGAGTGAGCAGTTCTTC. Amino acid sequence: CSARDQGLGWSEQFF.

This rearrangement joins TRBV3-1 to TRBJ2-2, with no clear D. V was trimmed by 3 bases and J by 5 bases, leaving 13 bases between them. Germline CDR1 LGHDT, CDR2 YNNKEL (reference sequence). This CDR3 has 15 amino acids. CDR3: CASSQMVGSTGELFF. The CDR3 region has the DNA TGTGCCAGCAGCCAGATGGTTGGGTCAACCGGGGAGCTGTTTTTT.

The genes are TRBV2 and TRBJ2-5; D may be TRBD1 (5 bases). The V gene lost 3 bases and the J gene lost 0 bases, with 8 bases spanning the gap. CDR1 and CDR2 from the germline V gene are SNHLY and FYNNEI. The CDR3 has 14 amino acids. The CDR3 bases are TGTGCCAGCAGTGAGCAGGGTTACCAAGAGACCCAGTACTTC. Translation: CASSEQGYQETQYF.